This T cell receptor (beta chain) was sequenced in a study of T cells in Graves' hyperthyroidism and ophthalmopathy. Comment on this clonotype: The target antigen is unknown.

The germline V gene has CDR1 MNHGY and CDR2 SVAAGI. CDR3 length equals 11 residues. Trimming cost V 5 bases and J 10 bases, with 9 bases left between them. Study-level points and caveats: Expanded thyroid clonotypes (above 0.001) were mostly also found in blood.

From RNA transcripts, TCR beta CDR3 regions were amplified. Primed by the HTBI set, a first-round RT-PCR was run on the TCR CDR3. TCRdb re-called the multiplex PCR reads through MiXCR, storing one row per CDR3 protein. The data contain approximately 420,000 distinct CDR3 sequences, roughly an eighth of them singletons. Sequencing input: blood. The clonotype comes from a woman aged 18-29 years with Graves' hyperthyroidism. The chain couples TRBV6-9 to TRBJ2-1, with a tentative D call TRBD2 (6 bases). CDR3 sequence (DNA): TGTGCCAGCAGTATTGGGAGGGAGCAGTTCTTC. Translated: CASSIGREQFF.